This is a list of T cell receptor beta chains from one sample in a study of blood T cell repertoires in COVID-19. The method was immunoSEQ multiplex PCR; TCRdb's version includes in-frame clones alone and lacks a portion of them. Seen here are 75,000 to 100,000 clones, 83% observed once, and the top ten hold around 10%. Sequencing was done on a sample of peripheral blood. Receptors were obtained from a human donor in a cohort sampled during active COVID-19. The CDR3 runs from the conserved cysteine through the conserved F or W. Clone sizes are given selectively: once, few, many, or a class where the clone is expanded.

TRBV5-1	TRBJ1-2	-	CASSLPTGDGYTF
TRBV6-5	TRBJ2-7	-	CASSQGLAGYYEQYF
TRBV6-2/TRBV6-3	TRBJ1-5	-	CASSDTGRSNQPQHF
TRBV30	TRBJ2-3	-	CACDRGQGSDTQYF
TRBV9	TRBJ1-3	-	CASSPVREAGNTIYF
TRBV29-1	TRBJ2-7	-	CSVGIRDGEQYF
TRBV11-2	TRBJ2-3	-	CASSPVIPDTQYF
TRBV18	TRBJ1-1	-	CASSGQANTEAFF
TRBV3-1/TRBV3-2	TRBJ1-2	-	CASSQSFHRAFDGYTF
TRBV2	TRBJ1-2	-	CASSSPGQAYGYTF
TRBV7-8	TRBJ2-7	-	CASSPGLAGGNEQYF
TRBV7-2	TRBJ1-5	-	CASSLLGGTDHRPQHF
TRBV28	TRBJ2-7	-	CASVEGSQGTYEQYF
TRBV7-9	TRBJ1-1	few	CASSFTGNTEAFF
TRBV2	TRBJ2-1	-	CASKFIEVQFF
TRBV10-3	TRBJ2-3	-	CAIQGVDTDTQYF
TRBV5-4	TRBJ2-1	-	CASSRSGTESYNEQFF
TRBV7-2	TRBJ2-1	once	CASSLRGSHNEQFF
TRBV3-1/TRBV3-2	TRBJ1-1	-	CASSQEPGRTVHPEAFF
TRBV28	TRBJ1-2	-	CASSPVQGMRRGYTF
TRBV7-7	TRBJ2-3	-	CASSLSGAADTQYF
TRBV4-2	TRBJ2-1	-	CASSHPPQRGGDEQFF
TRBV7-2	TRBJ1-5	few	CASSPNRGGNRNQPQHF
TRBV7-3	TRBJ2-1	-	CASSLRAAGAAAYNEQFF
TRBV5-1	TRBJ2-7	few	CASAMTQGSSYEQYF
TRBV4-2	TRBJ2-7	-	CASSPSLNTGYEQYF
TRBV9	TRBJ2-5	-	CASSVQGGRQETQYF
TRBV28	TRBJ1-2	few	CASSAPGTFYGYTF
TRBV5-1	TRBJ1-3	-	CASSLGRSSGNTIYF
TRBV11-2	TRBJ1-1	-	CASSFRGRTLEAFF
TRBV11-3	TRBJ1-2	-	CASSLQFGGGYTF
TRBV10-1	TRBJ2-2	-	CASSFTGSGELFF
TRBV18	TRBJ1-5	once	CASSHRTGDIQPQHF
TRBV7-3	TRBJ2-3	-	CASSLNGGADTQYF
TRBV7-2	TRBJ2-3	-	CASSPSRGAGTDTQYF
TRBV5-6	TRBJ1-6	-	CASSPIPGGDSPLHF
TRBV19	TRBJ2-1	-	CASSILGASGRLHNEQFF
TRBV5-1	TRBJ2-3	-	CASSLGLAGITDTQYF
TRBV7-8	TRBJ1-6	-	CASSAAGTYNSPLHF
TRBV6-5	TRBJ1-6	-	CASSSTGLLPLHF
TRBV5-6	TRBJ2-2	-	CASSVGWVRGYTGELFF
TRBV6-1	TRBJ1-1	-	CASSEVTAGRENTEAFF
TRBV3-1/TRBV3-2	TRBJ2-2	few	CASSQGSGSNTGELFF
TRBV14	TRBJ1-6	-	CASSQLSDSPLHF
TRBV5-1	TRBJ1-2	-	CASSPNRDRGYGYTF
TRBV5-1	TRBJ1-5	once	CASSLGGGEKPQHF